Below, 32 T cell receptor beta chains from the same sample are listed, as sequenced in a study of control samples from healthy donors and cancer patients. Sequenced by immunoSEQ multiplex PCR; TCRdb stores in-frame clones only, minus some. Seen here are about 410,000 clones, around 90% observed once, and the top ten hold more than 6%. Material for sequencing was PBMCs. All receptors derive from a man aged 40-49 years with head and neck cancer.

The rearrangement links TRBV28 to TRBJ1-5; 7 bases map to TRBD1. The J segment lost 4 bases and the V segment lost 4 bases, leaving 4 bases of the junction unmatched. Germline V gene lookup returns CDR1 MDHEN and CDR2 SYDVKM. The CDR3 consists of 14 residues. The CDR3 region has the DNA TGTGCCAGCAGTTCGGGACAGCCTAATCAGCCCCAGCATTTT. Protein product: CASSSGQPNQPQHF.

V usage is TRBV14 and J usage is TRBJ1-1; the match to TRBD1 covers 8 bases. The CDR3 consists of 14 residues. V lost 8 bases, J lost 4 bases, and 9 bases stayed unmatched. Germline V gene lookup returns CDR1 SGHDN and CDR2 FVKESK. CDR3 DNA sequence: TGTGCCAGCGTACCATGGGACAGGTCCACTGAAGCTTTCTTT. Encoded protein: CASVPWDRSTEAFF.

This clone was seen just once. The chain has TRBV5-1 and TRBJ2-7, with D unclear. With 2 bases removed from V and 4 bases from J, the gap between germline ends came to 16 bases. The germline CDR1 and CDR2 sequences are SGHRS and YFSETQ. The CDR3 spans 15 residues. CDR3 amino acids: CASSLSVGFGYEQYF. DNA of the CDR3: TGCGCCAGCAGCTTAAGCGTGGGTTTTGGATACGAGCAGTACTTC.

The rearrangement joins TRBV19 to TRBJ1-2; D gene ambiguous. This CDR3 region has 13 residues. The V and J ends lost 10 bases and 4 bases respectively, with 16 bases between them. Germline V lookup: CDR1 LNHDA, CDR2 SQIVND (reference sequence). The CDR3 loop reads CATLWKDSYGYTF. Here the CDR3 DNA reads TGTGCCACCCTCTGGAAGGATTCCTATGGCTACACCTTC.

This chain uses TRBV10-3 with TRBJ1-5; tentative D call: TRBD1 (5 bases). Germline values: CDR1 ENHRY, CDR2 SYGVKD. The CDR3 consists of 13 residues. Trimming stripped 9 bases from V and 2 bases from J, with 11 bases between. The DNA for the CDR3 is TGTGCCATTGGGGGTTCGGGCAATCAGCCCCAGCATTTT. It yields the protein CAIGGSGNQPQHF.

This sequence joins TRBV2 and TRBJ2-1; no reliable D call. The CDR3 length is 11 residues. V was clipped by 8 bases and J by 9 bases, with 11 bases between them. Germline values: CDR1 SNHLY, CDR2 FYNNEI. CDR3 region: CASAALLEQFF. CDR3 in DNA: TGTGCCAGCGCAGCCCTACTTGAGCAGTTCTTC.

CDR3 bases: TGTGCCAGCAGTAAAGGGGGCGCGTTACACGAGCAGTACTTC. This translates into CASSKGGALHEQYF. V gene TRBV28 combines with J gene TRBJ2-7; 7 bases fit TRBD1. V shed 5 bases and J 5 bases; nucleotides not matched to a gene: 9. The CDR3 covers 14 residues. Looked up from germline, CDR1 is MDHEN and CDR2 is SYDVKM.

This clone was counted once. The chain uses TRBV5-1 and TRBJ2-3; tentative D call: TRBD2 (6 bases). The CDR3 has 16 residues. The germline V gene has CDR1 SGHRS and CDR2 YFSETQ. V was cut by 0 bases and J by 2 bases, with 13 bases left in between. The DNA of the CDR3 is TGCGCCAGCAGCTTGGCCACGGGAGCCGACACAGATACGCAGTATTTT. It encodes CASSLATGADTDTQYF.

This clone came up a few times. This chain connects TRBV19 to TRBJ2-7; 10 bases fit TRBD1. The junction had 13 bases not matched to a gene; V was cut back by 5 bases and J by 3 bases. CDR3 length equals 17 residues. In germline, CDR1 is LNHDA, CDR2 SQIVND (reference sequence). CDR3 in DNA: TGTGCCAGTAGTCCCTCCCCCGGACAGGGGGGGGTCTACGAGCAGTACTTC. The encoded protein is CASSPSPGQGGVYEQYF.

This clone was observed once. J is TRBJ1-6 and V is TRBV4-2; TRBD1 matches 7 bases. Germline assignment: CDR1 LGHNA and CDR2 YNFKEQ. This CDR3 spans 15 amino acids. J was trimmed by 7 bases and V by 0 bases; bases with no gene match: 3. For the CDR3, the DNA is TGTGCCAGCAGCCAAGATCACAGGGGCAATTCACCCCTCCACTTT. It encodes CASSQDHRGNSPLHF.

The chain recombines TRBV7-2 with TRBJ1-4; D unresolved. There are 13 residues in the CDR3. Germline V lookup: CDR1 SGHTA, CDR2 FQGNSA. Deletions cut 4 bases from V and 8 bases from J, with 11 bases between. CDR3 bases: TGTGCCAGCAGCTCTACCGTAGAGGAAAAACTGTTTTTT. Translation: CASSSTVEEKLFF.

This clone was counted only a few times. In DNA, the CDR3 is TGTGCCAGCAGTTCACCCCCCAGGGTGCGTAGCAATCAGCCCCAGCATTTT. Its translation is CASSSPPRVRSNQPQHF. The gene calls are TRBV28 and TRBJ1-5; perhaps TRBD1 as D (5 bases). Germline V gene data show CDR1 as MDHEN and CDR2 as SYDVKM. CDR3 length: 17 amino acids. With 4 bases removed from V and 0 bases from J, the gap between germline ends came to 16 bases.

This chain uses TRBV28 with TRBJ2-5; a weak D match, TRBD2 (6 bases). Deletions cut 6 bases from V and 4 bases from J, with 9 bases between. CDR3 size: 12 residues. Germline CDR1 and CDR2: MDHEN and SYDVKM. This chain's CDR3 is CASSRGRETQYF. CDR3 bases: TGTGCCAGCAGCCGGGGGAGAGAGACCCAGTACTTC.

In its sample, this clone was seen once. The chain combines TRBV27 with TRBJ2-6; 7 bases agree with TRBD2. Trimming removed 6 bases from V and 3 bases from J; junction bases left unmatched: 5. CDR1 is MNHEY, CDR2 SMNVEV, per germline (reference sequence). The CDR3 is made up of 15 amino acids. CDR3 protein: CASRIGRGGANVLTF. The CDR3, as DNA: TGTGCCAGCAGAATAGGGAGGGGTGGGGCCAACGTCCTGACTTTC.

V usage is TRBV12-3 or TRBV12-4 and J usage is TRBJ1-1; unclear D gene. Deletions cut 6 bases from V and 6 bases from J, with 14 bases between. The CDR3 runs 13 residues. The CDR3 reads CASSPPGVSEAFF. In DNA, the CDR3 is TGTGCCAGCAGCCCCCCGGGAGTATCTGAAGCTTTCTTT.

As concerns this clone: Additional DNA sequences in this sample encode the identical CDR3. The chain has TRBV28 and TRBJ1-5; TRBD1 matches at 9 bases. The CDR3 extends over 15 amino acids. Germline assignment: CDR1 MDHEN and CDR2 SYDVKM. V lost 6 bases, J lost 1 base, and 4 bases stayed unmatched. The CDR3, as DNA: TGTGCCAGCAGCCAGGACAGGGGAAGCAATCAGCCCCAGCATTTT. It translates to CASSQDRGSNQPQHF.

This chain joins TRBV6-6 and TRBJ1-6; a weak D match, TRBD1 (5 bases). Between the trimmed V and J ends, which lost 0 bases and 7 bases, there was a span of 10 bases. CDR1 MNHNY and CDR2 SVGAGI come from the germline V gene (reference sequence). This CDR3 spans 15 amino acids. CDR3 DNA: TGTGCCAGCAGTTACTCGAAGGGGCAGAATTCACCCCTCCACTTT. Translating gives CASSYSKGQNSPLHF.

The CDR3 bases are TGTGCCAGCACCGTCCGGGGTGTTCACTCTGGGGCCAACGTCCTGACTTTC. Its translation is CASTVRGVHSGANVLTF. The V gene is TRBV2, the J gene TRBJ2-6; the D gene is possibly TRBD2 (5 bases). The V gene lost 7 bases and the J gene lost 0 bases, with 16 bases spanning the gap. Germline lookup yields CDR1 SNHLY and CDR2 FYNNEI. This CDR3 has 17 residues.

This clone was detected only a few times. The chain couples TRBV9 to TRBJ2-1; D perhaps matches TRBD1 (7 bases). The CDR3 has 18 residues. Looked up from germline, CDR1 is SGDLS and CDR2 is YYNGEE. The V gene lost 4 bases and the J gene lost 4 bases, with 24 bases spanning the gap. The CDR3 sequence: CASSKGASALQRYNEQFF. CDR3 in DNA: TGTGCCAGCAGCAAGGGGGCTAGCGCCCTCCAAAGATACAATGAGCAGTTCTTC.

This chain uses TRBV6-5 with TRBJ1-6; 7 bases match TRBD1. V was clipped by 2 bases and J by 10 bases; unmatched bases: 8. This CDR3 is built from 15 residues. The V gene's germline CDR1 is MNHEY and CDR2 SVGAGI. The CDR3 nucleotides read TGTGCCAGCAGTTACCAAACAGGGGCTCGGTCACCCCTCCACTTT. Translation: CASSYQTGARSPLHF.

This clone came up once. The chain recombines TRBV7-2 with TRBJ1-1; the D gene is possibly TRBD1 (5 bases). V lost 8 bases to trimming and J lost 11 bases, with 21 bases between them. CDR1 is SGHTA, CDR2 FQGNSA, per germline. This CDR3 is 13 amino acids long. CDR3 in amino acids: CASGSQMGGRAFF. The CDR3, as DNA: TGTGCCAGCGGATCCCAGATGGGGGGTAGGGCTTTCTTT. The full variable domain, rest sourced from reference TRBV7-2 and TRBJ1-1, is GAGVSQSPSNKVTEKGKDVELRCDPISGHTALYWYRQSLGQGLEFLIYFQGNSAPDKSGLPSDRFSAERTGGSVSTLTIQRTQQEDSAVYLCASGSQMGGRAFFGQGTRLTVV.

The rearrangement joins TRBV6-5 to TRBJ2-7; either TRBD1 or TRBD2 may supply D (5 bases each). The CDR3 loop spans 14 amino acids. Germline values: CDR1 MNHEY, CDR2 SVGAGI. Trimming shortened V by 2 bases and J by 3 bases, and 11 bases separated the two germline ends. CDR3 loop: CASSYKGTDYEQYF. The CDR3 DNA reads TGTGCCAGCAGTTACAAGGGGACCGACTACGAGCAGTACTTC.

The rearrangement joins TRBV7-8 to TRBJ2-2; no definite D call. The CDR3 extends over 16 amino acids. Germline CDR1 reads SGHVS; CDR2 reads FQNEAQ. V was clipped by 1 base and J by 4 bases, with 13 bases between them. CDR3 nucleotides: TGTGCCAGCAGCTTAGTGAGGTGGACGGGCACCGGGGAGCTGTTTTTT. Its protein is CASSLVRWTGTGELFF.

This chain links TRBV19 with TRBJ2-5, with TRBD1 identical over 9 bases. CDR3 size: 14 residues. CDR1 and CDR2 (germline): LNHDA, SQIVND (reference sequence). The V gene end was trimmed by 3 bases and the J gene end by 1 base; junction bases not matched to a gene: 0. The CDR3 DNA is TGTGCCAGTAGTATGACAGGGGGCCAAGAGACCCAGTACTTC. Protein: CASSMTGGQETQYF.

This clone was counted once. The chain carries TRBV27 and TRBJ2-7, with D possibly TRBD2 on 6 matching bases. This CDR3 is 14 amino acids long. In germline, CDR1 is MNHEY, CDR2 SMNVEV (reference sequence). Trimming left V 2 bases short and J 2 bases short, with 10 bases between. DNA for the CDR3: TGTGCCAGCAGTTTAGGCGGGACCCCCTACGAGCAGTACTTC. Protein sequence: CASSLGGTPYEQYF.

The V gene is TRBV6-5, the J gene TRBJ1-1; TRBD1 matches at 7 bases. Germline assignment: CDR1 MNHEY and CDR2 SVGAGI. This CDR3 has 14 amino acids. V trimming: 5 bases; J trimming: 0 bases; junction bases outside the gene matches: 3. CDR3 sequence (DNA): TGTGCCAGCAGTAGACAGGGACTGAACACTGAAGCTTTCTTT. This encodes CASSRQGLNTEAFF.

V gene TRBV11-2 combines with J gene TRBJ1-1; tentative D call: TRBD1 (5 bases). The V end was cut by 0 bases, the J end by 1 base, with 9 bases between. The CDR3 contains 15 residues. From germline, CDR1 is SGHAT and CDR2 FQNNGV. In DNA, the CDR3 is TGTGCCAGCAGCTTAGACCCAGGGACGAACACTGAAGCTTTCTTT. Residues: CASSLDPGTNTEAFF.

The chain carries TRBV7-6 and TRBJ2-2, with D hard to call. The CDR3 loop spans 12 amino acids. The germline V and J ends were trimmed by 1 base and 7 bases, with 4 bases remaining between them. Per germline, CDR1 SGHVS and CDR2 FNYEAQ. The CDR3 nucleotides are TGTGCCAGCAGCTTAGAGTTCGGGGAGCTGTTTTTT. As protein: CASSLEFGELFF.

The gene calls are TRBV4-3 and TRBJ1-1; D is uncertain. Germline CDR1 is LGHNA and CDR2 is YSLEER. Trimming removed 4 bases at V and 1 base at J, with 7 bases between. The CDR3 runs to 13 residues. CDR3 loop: CASSLEQNTEAFF. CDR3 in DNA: TGCGCCAGCAGCCTCGAGCAGAACACTGAAGCTTTCTTT.

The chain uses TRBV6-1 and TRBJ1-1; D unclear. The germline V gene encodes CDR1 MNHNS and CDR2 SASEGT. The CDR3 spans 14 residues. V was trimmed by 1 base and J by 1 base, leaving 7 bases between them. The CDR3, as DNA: TGTGCCAGCAGTGAAGTAGGTTGGAACACTGAAGCTTTCTTT. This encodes CASSEVGWNTEAFF.

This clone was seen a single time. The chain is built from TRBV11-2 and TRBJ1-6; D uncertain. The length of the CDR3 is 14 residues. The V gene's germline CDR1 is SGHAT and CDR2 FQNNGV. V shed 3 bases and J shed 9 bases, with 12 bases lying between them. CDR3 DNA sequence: TGTGCCAGCAGCTTGGACGGGTCGGGTTCACCCCTCCACTTT. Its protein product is CASSLDGSGSPLHF.

The DNA for the CDR3 is TGTGCCACCCACGGGCCGTCCTACAATGAGCAGTTCTTC. Protein sequence: CATHGPSYNEQFF. V and J are TRBV19 and TRBJ2-1, with D unclear. The CDR3 runs to 13 residues. CDR1 and CDR2 (germline): LNHDA, SQIVND (reference sequence). The V end was cut by 10 bases, the J end by 1 base, with 11 bases between.